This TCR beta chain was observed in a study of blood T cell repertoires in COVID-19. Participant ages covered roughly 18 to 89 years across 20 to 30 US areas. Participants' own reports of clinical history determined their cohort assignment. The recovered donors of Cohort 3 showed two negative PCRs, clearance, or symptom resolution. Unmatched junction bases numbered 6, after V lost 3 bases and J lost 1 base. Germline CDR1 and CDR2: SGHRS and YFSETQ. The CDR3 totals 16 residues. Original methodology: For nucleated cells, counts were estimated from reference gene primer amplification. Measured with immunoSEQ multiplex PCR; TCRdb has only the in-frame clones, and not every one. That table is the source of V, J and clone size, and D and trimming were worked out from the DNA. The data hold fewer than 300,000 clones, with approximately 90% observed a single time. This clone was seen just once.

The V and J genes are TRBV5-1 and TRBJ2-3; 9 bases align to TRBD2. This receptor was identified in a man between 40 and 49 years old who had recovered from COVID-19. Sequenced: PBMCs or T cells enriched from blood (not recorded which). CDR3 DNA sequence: TGCGCCAGCAGCTCACCGAGCGGGGGGCGCACAGATACGCAGTATTTT. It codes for CASSSPSGGRTDTQYF. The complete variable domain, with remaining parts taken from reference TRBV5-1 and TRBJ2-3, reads KAGVTQTPRYLIKTRGQQVTLSCSPISGHRSVSWYQQTPGQGLQFLFEYFSETQRNKGNFPGRFSGRQFSNSRSEMNVSTLELGDSALYLCASSSPSGGRTDTQYFGPGTRLTVL.